Below, 18 T cell receptor beta chains from the same sample are listed, as sequenced in a study of T cells after yellow fever vaccination. In TCRdb, the 5' RACE reads were re-called with MiXCR into one record per CDR3 protein. The sample includes almost 70,000 distinct CDR3 sequences, under 6.5% seen only once; the top ten take roughly 2.2%. This specimen was CD4+ T cells sorted from PBMCs, taken around 15 days after the first yellow fever vaccination. The receptors come from a man aged 18 to 29 who received the YFV17D yellow fever vaccine.

This clonotype was counted many times. V usage is TRBV5-1 and J usage is TRBJ2-3; TRBD2 matches at 9 bases. The length of the CDR3 is 16 residues. V lost 0 bases and J lost 5; bases outside the gene matches: 7. Looked up from germline, CDR1 is SGHRS and CDR2 is YFSETQ. The CDR3 reads CASSLEPAGGLDTQYF. The DNA of the CDR3 is TGCGCCAGCAGCTTGGAGCCAGCGGGGGGTTTAGATACGCAGTATTTT.

The table lists this clonotype with many counts. J is TRBJ1-4 and V is TRBV7-9; D unclear. Per germline, CDR1 SEHNR and CDR2 FQNEAQ (reference sequence). The CDR3 is 16 amino acids. Deletions cut 5 bases from V and 0 bases from J, with 13 bases between. The CDR3 sequence: CASSPRTAATNEKLFF. The CDR3 nucleotides read TGTGCCAGCAGCCCCCGGACGGCTGCAACTAATGAAAAACTGTTTTTT.

This clonotype was found many times. The V call is TRBV5-1, the J call TRBJ2-5, with D perhaps matching TRBD2 (6 bases). The CDR3 spans 13 residues. The germline V and J ends were trimmed by 0 bases and 9 bases, with 12 bases remaining between them. In germline, CDR1 is SGHRS, CDR2 YFSETQ. The CDR3 is CASSLERARAQYF. The CDR3 coding sequence is TGCGCCAGCAGCTTGGAGCGGGCGCGGGCCCAGTACTTC. The whole variable domain, remainder taken from reference TRBV5-1 and TRBJ2-5, is KAGVTQTPRYLIKTRGQQVTLSCSPISGHRSVSWYQQTPGQGLQFLFEYFSETQRNKGNFPGRFSGRQFSNSRSEMNVSTLELGDSALYLCASSLERARAQYFGPGTRLLVL.

This clonotype was picked up many times. J is TRBJ2-4 and V is TRBV5-1; 7 bases match TRBD2. CDR3 size: 17 residues. Germline CDR1 is SGHRS and CDR2 is YFSETQ. With V trimmed by 3 bases and J by 0 bases, 9 bases remained unmatched. The CDR3 DNA sequence: TGCGCCAGCAGCTCCCGGTGGGGGGGACTAGCCAAAAACATTCAGTACTTC. This translates into CASSSRWGGLAKNIQYF.

This clonotype appeared many times. The J gene is TRBJ1-5, the V gene TRBV7-6; a weak D match, TRBD1 (5 bases). The germline V and J ends were trimmed by 2 bases and 4 bases, with 12 bases remaining between them. In germline, CDR1 is SGHVS, CDR2 FNYEAQ. The CDR3 is 15 residues long. The CDR3 sequence is CASSLQSGLNQPQHF. CDR3 DNA sequence: TGTGCCAGCAGCTTACAGTCGGGGCTGAATCAGCCCCAGCATTTT.

This clonotype was seen at least ten times. This rearrangement joins TRBV5-1 to TRBJ2-5; 8 bases match TRBD1. Trimming at V came to 5 bases and at J to 4 bases, leaving 4 bases not matched to a gene. The CDR3 loop spans 13 amino acids. Germline CDR1 and CDR2: SGHRS and YFSETQ. The CDR3 region is CASRTGELETQYF. In DNA form, the CDR3 reads TGCGCCAGCAGGACAGGGGAATTAGAGACCCAGTACTTC.

This clonotype was recorded many times. This rearrangement joins TRBV6-5 to TRBJ2-1, with D possibly matching TRBD2 (5 bases). Trimming left V 7 bases short and J 2 bases short, with 9 bases between. There are 13 residues in the CDR3. CDR1 and CDR2 from the germline V gene are MNHEY and SVGAGI. The CDR3 DNA reads as TGTGCCAGCAAGGTGAGGGCCTACAATGAGCAGTTCTTC. Its translation: CASKVRAYNEQFF.

This clonotype was observed many times. The chain uses TRBV28 and TRBJ2-4; 11 bases align to TRBD2. V was clipped by 7 bases and J by 0 bases; unmatched bases: 8. CDR1 is MDHEN, CDR2 SYDVKM, per germline. The CDR3 length is 17 residues. CDR3 nucleotide sequence: TGTGCCAGCATTAGCGGGGGGGTTACATTAGCCAAAAACATTCAGTACTTC. Its protein product is CASISGGVTLAKNIQYF.

This clonotype has a count of ten or more. DNA of the CDR3: TGTGCCAGCAGCTTAGTGGCAGGGGTTGGGGGAACTGAAGCTTTCTTT. Residues: CASSLVAGVGGTEAFF. The chain has TRBV11-2 and TRBJ1-1, with a weak D call TRBD1 (6 bases). The germline gives CDR1 SGHAT, CDR2 FQNNGV. V was pared by 1 base and J by 5 bases, with 17 bases between. This CDR3 contains 16 residues.

The sample holds many counts of this clonotype. This chain connects TRBV7-2 to TRBJ1-1; D is unresolved. Germline CDR1 reads SGHTA; CDR2 reads FQGNSA. The CDR3 consists of 12 residues. V shed 3 bases and J shed 4 bases, with 6 bases lying between them. CDR3 sequence: CASSFSLTEAFF. The CDR3 nucleotides read TGTGCCAGCAGCTTTTCTCTCACTGAAGCTTTCTTT.

There are many counts of this clonotype. The V gene is TRBV7-7, the J gene TRBJ2-1; 13 bases match TRBD2. V was clipped by 5 bases and J by 7 bases; unmatched bases: 8. The CDR3 sequence is 16 residues long. Per germline, CDR1 SSHAT and CDR2 FNYEAQ (reference sequence). CDR3 coding DNA: TGTGCCAGCAGCGCGGTACTAGCGGGGGGGCCGAATGAGCAGTTCTTC. Amino acids: CASSAVLAGGPNEQFF.

The J gene is TRBJ2-1, the V gene TRBV18; TRBD2 matches at 16 bases. V lost 0 bases and J lost 2; bases outside the gene matches: 1. The CDR3 totals 18 residues. Germline assignment: CDR1 KGHSH and CDR2 LQKENI. CDR3 coding DNA: TGTGCCAGCTCACCACCGGGACTAGCGGGGGGGCCCTACAATGAGCAGTTCTTC. It yields the protein CASSPPGLAGGPYNEQFF.

This clonotype has a count of ten or more. The J gene is TRBJ2-7, the V gene TRBV12-3 or TRBV12-4, with no clear D. V was trimmed by 2 bases and J by 1 base, leaving 6 bases between them. This CDR3 is built from 13 residues. CDR3 DNA sequence: TGTGCCAGCAGTTTAACAAGATCCTACGAGCAGTACGTC. Its translation is CASSLTRSYEQYV.

The sample holds many counts of this clonotype. The CDR3 loop reads CSAKGQGAREQYF. The DNA of the CDR3 is TGCAGCGCCAAGGGACAGGGGGCGAGGGAGCAGTACTTC. The J gene is TRBJ2-7, the V gene TRBV29-1, with TRBD1 matching 12 bases. CDR3 length equals 13 residues. Germline V gene lookup returns CDR1 SQVTM and CDR2 ANQGSEA. Losses at the gene ends were 7 bases for V and 7 bases for J; bases not matched to a gene: 8.

As to this clonotype: A much larger clone is a single base away; this may be a read error. V and J are TRBV10-3 and TRBJ1-2; D is unclear. Germline values: CDR1 ENHRY, CDR2 SYGVKD. V was pared by 4 bases and J by 7 bases, with 13 bases between. This CDR3 has 13 residues. CDR3 DNA: TGTGCCATCAGTGGCGGACCCCTCGCTGGCTACACCTTC. This encodes CAISGGPLAGYTF.

In this sample, this clonotype turned up many times. This chain connects TRBV5-5 to TRBJ1-1; D is undetermined. The V end was cut by 4 bases, the J end by 12 bases, with 16 bases between. Germline V gives CDR1 SGHKS, CDR2 YYEKEE (reference sequence). The CDR3 consists of 12 residues. The CDR3 loop reads CASSLVGPATFF. CDR3 coding DNA: TGTGCCAGCAGCCTCGTTGGCCCGGCGACTTTCTTT.

This clonotype was detected ten times or more. The chain carries TRBV4-2 and TRBJ2-5; D remains unclear. The CDR3 has 19 amino acids. V was cut by 4 bases and J by 5 bases, with 29 bases left in between. Germline assignment: CDR1 LGHNA and CDR2 YNFKEQ. CDR3: CASSPRRYSPVTISETQYF. CDR3 coding DNA: TGTGCCAGCAGCCCACGGAGATACTCCCCGGTCACAATTAGTGAGACCCAGTACTTC.

Ten or more counts support this clonotype. CDR3 region: CASSQQPSPVPDTQYF. The CDR3 region has the DNA TGCGCCAGCAGCCAACAGCCTAGCCCAGTCCCAGATACGCAGTATTTT. V is TRBV4-3 and J is TRBJ2-3, with D possibly being TRBD2 (5 bases). This CDR3 has 16 residues. Trimming removed 2 bases from V and 4 bases from J, with 16 bases in between. Germline V gives CDR1 LGHNA, CDR2 YSLEER.